Given below is one T cell receptor beta chain in context. What it recognizes is unknown. Clones were read by immunoSEQ multiplex PCR, and TCRdb kept only the in-frame ones, dropping some. The sample consists of 95,000 or so clones, about 85% of them appearing once. This sample is part of a study of OX40 agonist ivuxolimab in advanced cancers. Study at large: Patients undergoing dose escalation presented with hepatocellular carcinoma, melanoma, renal cell or head and neck cancer. Broader study findings: At 0.1 to 3.0 mg/kg, clonal expansion of CD4+ and CD8+ blood T cells had occurred by week 6. Fewer expanded clones were found on average in CD4+ than in CD8+ T cells. Near-lowest levels of clonal expansion characterized partial responders at 0.1-3.0 mg/kg.

V lost 5 bases and J 7 bases, leaving 15 bases between the germline ends. Germline loops: CDR1 SGHVS, CDR2 FNYEAQ. CDR3 length: 13 amino acids. Sequences were derived from CD4+ or CD8+ T cells sorted from blood, sampled in a trial of the OX40 agonist ivuxolimab. V usage is TRBV7-6 and J usage is TRBJ2-7; D is possibly TRBD1 (6 bases). The TCR was taken from an adult with an advanced solid tumor such as melanoma, head and neck, liver or kidney cancer. The CDR3 region has the DNA TGTGCCAGCAGCGAAGGGGGAGTATGGGAGCAGTACTTC. Amino acid sequence: CASSEGGVWEQYF.